A single sample gave rise to the 9 T cell receptor beta chains below, sequenced in a study of post-analysis software for immune sequencing data. The study's findings and limits: When patients were compared with controls, about 5 TRBV segments were more frequent, TRBV5-6, TRBV5-1 and TRBV20-1 among them.

Unique molecular identifiers featured in each of the TCR beta cDNA libraries. TCRdb fed the PCR reads into MiXCR, producing one record per CDR3 protein. The data show fewer than 850,000 distinct CDR3 sequences, 30% seen once. No cognate antigen is known for these TCRs. The sample comprised blood. These receptor sequences come from a girl between 10 and 17 years old with multiple sclerosis.

The table lists this clonotype with a few counts. Here the CDR3 DNA reads TGCGCCAGCAGTCCGGACAGGGGTGTCAAAAACATTCAGTACTTC. Translated, it gives CASSPDRGVKNIQYF. The chain has TRBV4-3 and TRBJ2-4; 9 bases are shared with TRBD1. The V and J ends lost 6 bases and 3 bases, in that order; junction bases with no gene match: 6. This CDR3 spans 15 amino acids. Germline-derived CDR1 and CDR2 are LGHNA and YSLEER.

This clonotype appeared a few times. This chain uses TRBV29-1 with TRBJ1-1; D gene ambiguous. Per the germline V gene, CDR1 is SQVTM and CDR2 is ANQGSEA. This CDR3 has 12 residues. V lost 3 bases and J 7 bases, leaving 12 bases between the germline ends. CDR3 sequence reads: CSVEEGISEAFF. The CDR3 coding sequence is TGCAGCGTTGAGGAAGGGATCAGTGAAGCTTTCTTT. Full variable domain (rest looked up from reference TRBV29-1 and TRBJ1-1): SAVISQKPSRDICQRGTSLTIQCQVDSQVTMMFWYRQQPGQSLTLIATANQGSEATYESGFVIDKFPISRPNLTFSTLTVSNMSPEDSSIYLCSVEEGISEAFFGQGTRLTVV.

This chain connects TRBV20-1 to TRBJ1-4, with 10 bases fitting TRBD1. Germline CDR1 is DFQATT and CDR2 is SNEGSKA (reference sequence). With 6 bases clipped from V and 6 bases from J, the junction kept 13 bases outside the gene matches. The CDR3 contains 16 residues. CDR3 residues: CSAMPGTGVRDEKLFF. The CDR3 nucleotides read TGCAGTGCGATGCCTGGGACAGGGGTTCGGGATGAAAAACTGTTTTTT.

The chain links TRBV7-2 to TRBJ1-6; D is unclear. Between the trimmed V and J ends, which lost 3 bases and 8 bases, there was a span of 14 bases. Germline V gene sequence: CDR1 SGHTA, CDR2 FQGNSA. The CDR3 has 15 amino acids. CDR3 region: CASSFSGIGDSPLHF. Written as DNA, the CDR3 is TGTGCCAGCAGCTTTTCGGGGATCGGGGATTCACCCCTCCACTTT.

The chain recombines TRBV20-1 with TRBJ1-1; TRBD1 agrees at 8 bases. Germline loops: CDR1 DFQATT, CDR2 SNEGSKA (reference sequence). CDR3 length: 15 residues. With 3 bases clipped from V and 4 bases from J, the junction kept 10 bases outside the gene matches. In DNA, the CDR3 is TGCAGTGCTAGGTCAATCGAAACAGGGGGCACTGAAGCTTTCTTT. Protein: CSARSIETGGTEAFF.

This clonotype was observed at least ten times. J is TRBJ2-1 and V is TRBV15; TRBD1 or TRBD2 may be the D gene (5 bases each). Germline V gene data show CDR1 as LNHNV and CDR2 as YYDKDF (reference sequence). The CDR3 loop spans 17 amino acids. V was trimmed by 3 bases and J by 6 bases, leaving 21 bases between them. In DNA, the CDR3 is TGTGCCACCAGCAGGCCTCCCGGGACCCCAGGAGGCAATGAGCAGTTCTTC. It specifies CATSRPPGTPGGNEQFF.

In this sample, this clonotype turned up many times. The gene calls are TRBV10-3 and TRBJ2-5, with a tentative D call TRBD1 (6 bases). The germline V and J ends were trimmed by 4 bases and 11 bases, with 17 bases remaining between them. This CDR3 comprises 13 residues. Germline V gene data show CDR1 as ENHRY and CDR2 as SYGVKD. Here the CDR3 DNA reads TGTGCCATCAGTGGGGACACCAAGAGGGAGCAGTACTTC. Its protein is CAISGDTKREQYF.

This clonotype has a handful of counts. The gene calls are TRBV15 and TRBJ1-4; D gene ambiguous. Germline V lookup: CDR1 LNHNV, CDR2 YYDKDF (reference sequence). With 1 base removed from V and 4 bases from J, the gap between germline ends came to 4 bases. The length of the CDR3 is 13 residues. The CDR3 DNA reads TGTGCCACCAGCAGAGTGGTTAATGAAAAACTGTTTTTT. Its protein product is CATSRVVNEKLFF.

The chain has TRBV6-2 or TRBV6-3 and TRBJ2-5; a possible D gene is TRBD2 (6 bases). Near its end, the DNA agrees better with TRBJ2-4, so the J call may be wrong. The germline V gene encodes CDR1 MNHEY and CDR2 SVGEGT. There are 18 residues in the CDR3. Here the CDR3 reads CASSNPSADRGGRNIQYF. The CDR3 bases are TGTGCCAGCTCCAACCCATCGGCGGATCGGGGAGGTAGAAACATTCAGTACTTC.